The 7 T cell receptor beta chains below come from one sample, sequenced in a study of response to subunit inactivated influenza vaccine. Each CDR3 protein is one row after TCRdb ran MiXCR on the RT-PCR reads. The table lists about 540,000 distinct CDR3 sequences, around 25% of them singletons. This sample also appeared in a second study, on T cells expressing NK-cell markers. That investigation notes: cDNA encoding TCR beta was synthesized via 5'RACE template switching incorporating UMIs.

This sample comprised CD4+ T cells sorted from PBMCs, obtained roughly 13 days after vaccination. The receptors originated from a man in his forties or fifties who received an inactivated influenza vaccine.

This clonotype was detected a few times. The chain carries TRBV21-1 and TRBJ2-1; the listed D gene, TRBD2, was not tested against the DNA. TRBV21-1 is termed a pseudogene. This CDR3 region has 13 residues. The CDR3 sequence is CLPPTTRGNEQFF. In DNA, the CDR3 is TGTCTCCCGCCGACTACTCGGGGGAATGAGCAGTTCTTC.

This clonotype came up many times. This chain connects TRBV29-1 to TRBJ2-7, with 11 bases that match TRBD1. Unmatched junction bases numbered 1, after V lost 6 bases and J lost 6 bases. CDR1 and CDR2 from the germline V gene are SQVTM and ANQGSEA. This CDR3 is 11 amino acids long. CDR3 residues: CSVGQGGEQYF. The DNA for the CDR3 is TGCAGCGTGGGACAGGGGGGCGAGCAGTACTTC.

The chain carries TRBV7-2 and TRBJ1-3; D gene ambiguous. The CDR3 runs 13 residues. V shed 5 bases and J shed 2 bases, with 7 bases lying between them. Per germline, CDR1 SGHTA and CDR2 FQGNSA. DNA of the CDR3: TGTGCCAGCAGCGAAAGGACTGGAAACACCATATATTTT. Its translation: CASSERTGNTIYF.

V gene TRBV5-1 combines with J gene TRBJ2-3; D call uncertain. Germline V gene data show CDR1 as SGHRS and CDR2 as YFSETQ. Trimming removed 1 base at V and 1 base at J, with 7 bases between. The CDR3 is made up of 14 amino acids. CDR3 bases: TGCGCCAGCAGCTTGAATGATGGCACAGATACGCAGTATTTT. Translating gives CASSLNDGTDTQYF.

V gene TRBV5-5 combines with J gene TRBJ1-5; TRBD1 aligns across 9 bases. Germline CDR1 SGHKS, CDR2 YYEKEE (reference sequence). This CDR3 spans 16 amino acids. J lost 4 bases, V lost 4 bases, and 9 bases had no gene match. As DNA, the CDR3 is TGTGCCAGCAGCATACTGGGACAGGGAGGAAATCAGCCCCAGCATTTT. It specifies CASSILGQGGNQPQHF.

V is TRBV28 and J is TRBJ2-1, with TRBD2 identical over 12 bases. Per germline, CDR1 MDHEN and CDR2 SYDVKM. The CDR3 runs 15 residues. Trimming took 6 bases from V and 6 from J; bases not matched to a gene: 6. The CDR3 DNA follows: TGTGCCAGCAGCAATGGACTAGCGGGATCCAATGAGCAGTTCTTC. Translated, it gives CASSNGLAGSNEQFF.

This clonotype was detected only a few times. This chain connects TRBV20-1 to TRBJ2-1, with D possibly being TRBD2 (6 bases). V shed 5 bases and J shed 2 bases, with 10 bases lying between them. Germline CDR1 is DFQATT and CDR2 is SNEGSKA (reference sequence). The CDR3 loop spans 13 amino acids. CDR3 loop: CSAFSGAYNEQFF. The CDR3 DNA sequence: TGCAGTGCTTTTAGCGGAGCCTACAATGAGCAGTTCTTC.